A single sample is the source of the 18 T cell receptor beta chains below, sequenced in a study of siplizumab effects on memory and regulatory T cells. No antigen has been identified for these receptors. Produced via immunoSEQ multiplex PCR; TCRdb's table is partial and in-frame only. The sample includes 9,500 to 11,000 clones, 35% to 55% of them seen just once. For 5 to 6 days at 37°C, the mixed lymphocyte reaction cells were kept in coculture. The sequenced sample consisted of CFSE-low (dividing) CD4+ T cells sorted from an allogeneic mixed lymphocyte reaction. The receptors come from a human donor in good health; the cells came from an allogeneic mixed lymphocyte reaction.

The V call is TRBV5-4, the J call TRBJ2-1; 7 bases map to TRBD2. CDR3 length equals 13 residues. Looked up from germline, CDR1 is SGHNT and CDR2 is YYREEE (reference sequence). V was pared by 4 bases and J by 7 bases, with 5 bases of the junction left unmatched. The CDR3 loop reads CASSVTSRNEQFF. In nucleotides, the CDR3 is TGTGCCAGCAGCGTGACTAGCAGGAATGAGCAGTTCTTC.

The J gene is TRBJ1-2, the V gene TRBV28; 8 bases are a match to TRBD1. The CDR3 runs to 12 residues. Germline V CDR1 and CDR2: MDHEN, SYDVKM. V gave up 6 bases and J gave up 8 bases; unmatched junction bases: 5. The CDR3 is CASRQGAEGYTF. The CDR3 DNA reads TGTGCCAGCAGGCAGGGGGCGGAAGGCTACACCTTC.

J is TRBJ1-1 and V is TRBV18; D uncertain. V shed 6 bases and J shed 3 bases, with 5 bases lying between them. CDR3 length: 11 residues. The germline CDR1 and CDR2 sequences are KGHSH and LQKENI. CDR3 sequence: CASSGYTEAFF. In nucleotides, the CDR3 is TGTGCCAGCTCCGGGTACACTGAAGCTTTCTTT. Full variable domain (remainder filled in from reference TRBV18 and TRBJ1-1): NAGVMQNPRHLVRRRGQEARLRCSPMKGHSHVYWYRQLPEEGLKFMVYLQKENIIDESGMPKERFSAEFPKEGPSILRIQQVVRGDSAAYFCASSGYTEAFFGQGTRLTVV.

The genes are TRBV6-1 and TRBJ2-2; 13 nucleotides line up with TRBD2. Losses at the gene ends were 4 bases for V and 5 bases for J; bases not matched to a gene: 4. This CDR3 is built from 16 residues. CDR1 and CDR2 (germline): MNHNS, SASEGT. CDR3 in DNA: TGTGCCAGCAGTGGACTACTAGCGGGAGGGACCGGGGAGCTGTTTTTT. Its protein is CASSGLLAGGTGELFF.

The V call is TRBV6-1, the J call TRBJ1-2; TRBD1 matches 7 bases. The germline gives CDR1 MNHNS, CDR2 SASEGT. After removal of 2 bases from V and 2 bases from J, the junction contained 5 bases not matched to a gene. The CDR3 extends over 15 amino acids. The CDR3 DNA follows: TGTGCCAGCAGTGAATTAGGGGGCAAAAACTATGGCTACACCTTC. Its protein product is CASSELGGKNYGYTF.

V is TRBV5-4 and J is TRBJ1-2; possible D gene TRBD1, 6 bases. Looked up from germline, CDR1 is SGHNT and CDR2 is YYREEE (reference sequence). Trimming took 1 base from V and 2 from J, leaving 18 bases between them. This CDR3 comprises 17 residues. The CDR3 sequence is CASSLPNGQRSNYGYTF. DNA of the CDR3: TGTGCCAGCAGCTTGCCTAATGGACAGCGCTCGAACTATGGCTACACCTTC.

This clone was detected a few times. This chain joins TRBV19 and TRBJ1-1; 9 nucleotides agree with TRBD1. The CDR3 contains 14 residues. With V trimmed by 3 bases and J by 12 bases, 11 bases remained unmatched. Germline CDR1 and CDR2: LNHDA and SQIVND (reference sequence). The DNA for the CDR3 is TGTGCCAGTAGTATCTTGGGACAGGGTGGCGAACCTTTCTTT. This sequence encodes CASSILGQGGEPFF. The entire variable domain, with the rest obtained from reference TRBV19 and TRBJ1-1, is as follows: DGGITQSPKYLFRKEGQNVTLSCEQNLNHDAMYWYRQDPGQGLRLIYYSQIVNDFQKGDIAEGYSVSREKKESFPLTVTSAQKNPTAFYLCASSILGQGGEPFFGQGTRLTVV.

The chain is built from TRBV18 and TRBJ1-1; D is undetermined. Germline loops: CDR1 KGHSH, CDR2 LQKENI. The CDR3 has 13 amino acids. The V and J ends lost 1 base and 6 bases respectively, with 9 bases between them. CDR3 DNA sequence: TGTGCCAGCTCACCACGGCAGGACTCTGAAGCTTTCTTT. It specifies CASSPRQDSEAFF.

The rearrangement uses TRBV15 and TRBJ2-5, with 7 positions matching TRBD1. Germline V lookup: CDR1 LNHNV, CDR2 YYDKDF (reference sequence). The CDR3 sequence is 16 residues long. Trimming cost V 1 base and J 7 bases; bases outside gene matches: 12. CDR3 sequence reads: CATSRALNRGVRTQYF. The DNA for the CDR3 is TGTGCCACCAGCAGAGCTTTGAACAGGGGAGTGCGGACCCAGTACTTC.

This chain links TRBV27 with TRBJ1-1; no definite D call. The ends were cut back, 7 bases at V and 1 base at J, with 13 bases in the middle. Germline V gives CDR1 MNHEY, CDR2 SMNVEV (reference sequence). The CDR3 extends over 14 amino acids. CDR3 nucleotides: TGTGCCAGCAACCCCACGAGGTCGAACACTGAAGCTTTCTTT. As protein: CASNPTRSNTEAFF.

This clone has more than one count but fewer than ten. The chain has TRBV5-8 and TRBJ2-3, with D tentatively TRBD1 (5 bases). The germline CDR1 and CDR2 sequences are SGHTS and YDEGEE. This CDR3 has 14 residues. The V end lost 4 bases, the J end lost 4 bases, and 13 bases lay between the germline ends. CDR3 amino acids: CASSLTLGADTQYF. The DNA for the CDR3 is TGTGCCAGCAGCCTGACGTTAGGGGCAGATACGCAGTATTTT.

The chain is built from TRBV5-1 and TRBJ1-1; 7 bases are shared with TRBD1. The CDR3 loop spans 14 amino acids. Per germline, CDR1 SGHRS and CDR2 YFSETQ. The V segment lost 4 bases and the J segment 5 bases; nucleotides outside the gene matches: 8. In DNA form, the CDR3 reads TGCGCCAGCAGCGTCAGGGGGTTTGGGACTGAAGCTTTCTTT. Translated: CASSVRGFGTEAFF.

This chain links TRBV9 with TRBJ1-1; the match to TRBD1 covers 8 bases. J gave up 1 base and V 2 bases, and 4 bases lay outside the gene matches. The CDR3 consists of 15 residues. CDR1 SGDLS and CDR2 YYNGEE come from the germline V gene. The CDR3 here is CASSVTGTGNTEAFF. CDR3 DNA: TGTGCCAGCAGCGTCACCGGGACAGGGAACACTGAAGCTTTCTTT.

The gene calls are TRBV11-1 and TRBJ1-1; TRBD1 is a possible D gene (5 bases). The germline CDR1 and CDR2 sequences are SGHAT and FQDESV (reference sequence). Trimming pared 5 bases from V and 5 bases from J, leaving 15 bases between. CDR3 length equals 14 residues. The CDR3 spells CASSQGRPGTEAFF. The CDR3, as DNA: TGTGCCAGCAGCCAGGGTCGGCCGGGTACTGAAGCTTTCTTT.

As to this clone: Different DNA sequences within this sample yield the same CDR3. The chain links TRBV6-7 to TRBJ2-7; D ambiguous. TRBV6-7 is an ORF, and what it does is uncertain. Between the trimmed V and J ends, which lost 5 bases and 2 bases, there was a span of 16 bases. The CDR3 runs 15 residues. The CDR3 here is CASSGVRLRAYEQYF. The CDR3 bases are TGTGCCAGCAGTGGGGTAAGGTTAAGGGCCTACGAGCAGTACTTC.

By share of the sample, this clone is medium-sized. The chain is built from TRBV11-2 and TRBJ2-1; D remains ambiguous. Germline V CDR1 and CDR2: SGHAT, FQNNGV. Trimming took off 5 bases at V and 0 bases at J, with 11 bases between the two ends. The CDR3 has 15 residues. CDR3 coding DNA: TGTGCCAGCAGCCGTGATCCCACCTCCTACAATGAGCAGTTCTTC. The encoded protein is CASSRDPTSYNEQFF.

The genes are TRBV4-1 and TRBJ2-1; D uncertain. The V gene's germline CDR1 is MGHRA and CDR2 YSYEKL. Trimming cost V 1 base and J 7 bases, with 2 bases left between them. The CDR3 loop spans 11 amino acids. The DNA for the CDR3 is TGCGCCAGCAGCCAAGTGAATGAGCAGTTCTTC. Amino acids: CASSQVNEQFF.

This chain links TRBV15 with TRBJ2-5; D not resolved. V dropped 1 base and J dropped 5 bases, with 5 bases sitting between them. The CDR3 contains 12 residues. Per germline, CDR1 LNHNV and CDR2 YYDKDF (reference sequence). The CDR3 region is CATSRVGETQYF. CDR3 DNA: TGTGCCACCAGCAGAGTTGGGGAGACCCAGTACTTC.